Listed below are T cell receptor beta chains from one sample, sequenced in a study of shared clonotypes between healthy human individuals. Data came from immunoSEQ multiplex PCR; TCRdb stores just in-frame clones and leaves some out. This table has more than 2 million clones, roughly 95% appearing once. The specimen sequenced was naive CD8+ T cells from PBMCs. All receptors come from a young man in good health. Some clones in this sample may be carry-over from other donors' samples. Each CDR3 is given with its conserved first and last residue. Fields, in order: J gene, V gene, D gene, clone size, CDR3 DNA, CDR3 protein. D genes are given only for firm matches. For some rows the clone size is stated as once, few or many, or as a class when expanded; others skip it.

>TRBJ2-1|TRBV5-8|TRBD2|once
TGTGCCAGCAGCCCGTTAGCGGGACCCTACAATGAGCAGTTCTTC
CASSPLAGPYNEQFF
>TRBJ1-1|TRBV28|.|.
TGTGCCAGCAGGATGGGCAGGGGGAACACTGAAGCTTTCTTT
CASRMGRGNTEAFF
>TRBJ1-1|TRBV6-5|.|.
TGTGCCAGCGCCGCGGCAGAAGCTTTCTTT
CASAAAEAFF
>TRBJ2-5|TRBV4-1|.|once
TGCGCCAGCAGCCAAGATTGGGAGGAGACCCAGTACTTC
CASSQDWEETQYF
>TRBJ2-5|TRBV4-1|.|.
TGCGCCAGCAGCCGACGGTCGGGGTACCAAGAGACCCAGTACTTC
CASSRRSGYQETQYF
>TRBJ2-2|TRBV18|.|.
TGTGCCAGCTCATTCTCAATCAGGGACGCGAACACCGGGGAGCTGTTTTTT
CASSFSIRDANTGELFF
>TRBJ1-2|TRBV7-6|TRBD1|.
TGTGCCAGCAGCTCAGGACAGGGCCATGGCTACACCTTC
CASSSGQGHGYTF
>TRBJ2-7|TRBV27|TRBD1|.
TGTGCCAGCAGTTTAAGGGCAGGGGGCTCCTACGAGCAGTACTTC
CASSLRAGGSYEQYF
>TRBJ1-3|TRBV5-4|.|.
TGTGCCAGCAGCTTGGTAGGGGCTGGAAACACCATATATTTT
CASSLVGAGNTIYF
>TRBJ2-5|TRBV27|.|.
TGTGCCAGCGGCCGGGCGGAGACCCAGTACTTC
CASGRAETQYF
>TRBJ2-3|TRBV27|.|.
TGTGCCAGCATCCAACGGGGCTCTTCTAGCACAGATACGCAGTATTTT
CASIQRGSSSTDTQYF
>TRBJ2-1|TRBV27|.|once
TGTGCCAGCAGTGTCCTAGCGAGGCCCTACAATGAGCAGTTCTTC
CASSVLARPYNEQFF
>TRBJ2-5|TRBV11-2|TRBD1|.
TGTGCCAGCAGCTTATACCGGACAGGGGGCGAGACCCAGTACTTC
CASSLYRTGGETQYF
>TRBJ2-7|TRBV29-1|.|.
TGCAGCGTTGAGCTGGGCTACGAGCAGTACTTC
CSVELGYEQYF
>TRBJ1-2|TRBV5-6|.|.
TGTGCCAGCAGCATCCGGCAGTATGGCTACACCTTC
CASSIRQYGYTF
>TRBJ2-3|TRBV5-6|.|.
TGTGCCAGCAGCTTGGTCTTAAGTACAGATACGCAGTATTTT
CASSLVLSTDTQYF
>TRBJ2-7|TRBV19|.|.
TGTGCCAGTACCGCCGGGGGCGAGCAGTACTTC
CASTAGGEQYF
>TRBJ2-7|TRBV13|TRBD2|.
TGTGCCAGCAGCTCAGGGACTAGCGGGAGCTACGAGCAGTACTTC
CASSSGTSGSYEQYF
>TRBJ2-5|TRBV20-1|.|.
TGCAGTGCTAGAGGCTGGGAGACCCAGTACTTC
CSARGWETQYF
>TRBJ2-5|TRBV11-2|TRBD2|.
TGTGCCAGCAGCTTAACGGCGGGAGGAACCGGGGAGACCCAGTACTTC
CASSLTAGGTGETQYF
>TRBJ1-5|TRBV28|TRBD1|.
TGTGCCAGCAGTTTATTAAGCACCCCAGGGGGTCAGCCCCAGCATTTT
CASSLLSTPGGQPQHF
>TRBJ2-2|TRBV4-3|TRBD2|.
TGCGCCAGCAGCCAAGGACGGCTAGCGGATCTCACCGGGGAGCTGTTTTTT
CASSQGRLADLTGELFF
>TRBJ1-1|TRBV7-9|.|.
TGTGCCAGCAGCTTAGCGGGCCCTTCGAACACTGAAGCTTTCTTT
CASSLAGPSNTEAFF
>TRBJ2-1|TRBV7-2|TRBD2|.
TGTGCCAGCAGGGTTACTAGCGGGAGAGGCTACAATGAGCAGTTCTTC
CASRVTSGRGYNEQFF
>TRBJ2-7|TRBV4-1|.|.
TGCGCCAGCAGCTGGGGTCCGTGGAGGGAGAACGACGAGCAGTACTTC
CASSWGPWRENDEQYF
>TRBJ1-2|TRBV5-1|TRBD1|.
TGCGCCAGCAGCTTGGACAGGGGGACTTCGTCCAACTATGGCTACACCTTC
CASSLDRGTSSNYGYTF
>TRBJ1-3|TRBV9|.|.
TGTGCCAGCAGCGTACGAGACGGGGCTGGAAACACCATATATTTT
CASSVRDGAGNTIYF
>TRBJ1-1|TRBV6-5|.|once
TGTGCCAGCAGTTACTCGAGAGGGCTAGGGACTGAAGCTTTCTTT
CASSYSRGLGTEAFF
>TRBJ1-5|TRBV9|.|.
TGTGCCAGCAGCGTAGGGGCAGAGAAAGGGCCCCAGCATTTT
CASSVGAEKGPQHF
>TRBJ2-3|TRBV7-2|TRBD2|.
TGTGCCAGCAGCTCGGTCCCCTTTCTAGCGGACACAGATACGCAGTATTTT
CASSSVPFLADTDTQYF
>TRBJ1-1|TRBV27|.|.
TGTGCCAGCAGTTTAAGGGCGTCGAACACTGAAGCTTTCTTT
CASSLRASNTEAFF
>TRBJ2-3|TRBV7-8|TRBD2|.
TGTGCCAGCAGCTGGCCTTTAGCGGGATCCCCCACAGATACGCAGTATTTT
CASSWPLAGSPTDTQYF
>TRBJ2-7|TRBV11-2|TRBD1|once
TGTGCCAGCAGCTTAGATGCGAGGACAGGGGCAGGCCCCAACCGCTACGAGCAGTACTTC
CASSLDARTGAGPNRYEQYF
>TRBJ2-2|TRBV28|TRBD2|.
TGTGCCAGCAGTTCCCCGGGACTAGCGGGAGTTCTGGCCGGGGAGCTGTTTTTT
CASSSPGLAGVLAGELFF
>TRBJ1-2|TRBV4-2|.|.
TGTGCCAGCAGCCAAGTTGACGACTATGGCTACACCTTC
CASSQVDDYGYTF
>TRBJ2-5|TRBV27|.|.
TGTGCCAGCAGTTTATTGGGTGGGCCCCTTCAGACCCAGTACTTC
CASSLLGGPLQTQYF
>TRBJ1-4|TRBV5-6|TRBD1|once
TGTGCCAGCAGCTGGGACAGGGATGAAAAACTGTTTTTT
CASSWDRDEKLFF
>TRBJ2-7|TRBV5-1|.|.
TGCGCCAGCAGCTTGACTATCACTTCAAGCTACGAGCAGTACTTC
CASSLTITSSYEQYF
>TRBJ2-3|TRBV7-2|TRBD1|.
TGTGCCAGCAGAGACAGGGTTACAGATACGCAGTATTTT
CASRDRVTDTQYF
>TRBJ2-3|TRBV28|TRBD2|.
TGTGCCAGCAGTCCGCGGGGGTTAACAGTTTCCACAGATACGCAGTATTTT
CASSPRGLTVSTDTQYF
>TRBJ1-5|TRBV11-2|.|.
TGTGCCAGCAGCTTAGCCCACAATCAGCCCCAGCATTTT
CASSLAHNQPQHF
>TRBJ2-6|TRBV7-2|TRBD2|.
TGTGCCAGCAGCTTTTTCCCTAGCGGAGGGATGACTTTC
CASSFFPSGGMTF
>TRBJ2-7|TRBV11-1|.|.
TGTGCCAGCAGCTTCGGGACGGAGACCTACGAGCAGTACTTC
CASSFGTETYEQYF
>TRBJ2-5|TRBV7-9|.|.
TGTGCCAGCAGCTTAGTAGGGGGGACCGAGACCCAGTACTTC
CASSLVGGTETQYF
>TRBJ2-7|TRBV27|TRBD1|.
TGTGCCAGCAGTTTAGGGGGACAGGGTTCCCTCGAGCAGTACTTC
CASSLGGQGSLEQYF
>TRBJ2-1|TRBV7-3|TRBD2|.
TGTGCCAGCAGCCTAGAGCCTAGCGGGCTGTACAATGAGCAGTTCTTC
CASSLEPSGLYNEQFF
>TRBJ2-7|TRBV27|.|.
TGTGCCAGCAGCCCGTCAGGGACGCCTTACGAGCAGTACTTC
CASSPSGTPYEQYF
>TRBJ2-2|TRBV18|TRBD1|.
TGTGCCAGCTCACCGAGGACAGGGGAGTCCGGGGAGCTGTTTTTT
CASSPRTGESGELFF
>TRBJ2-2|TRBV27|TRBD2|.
TGTGCCAGCGGCTATAGCGGGAGGGCGTCCGGGGAGCTGTTTTTT
CASGYSGRASGELFF
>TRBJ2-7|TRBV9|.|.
TGTGCCAGCAGCGTGAGCGGGCTCTCCTACGAGCAGTACTTC
CASSVSGLSYEQYF
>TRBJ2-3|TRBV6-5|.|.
TGTGCCAGCAGTTACGCACGGACCGATACGCAGTATTTT
CASSYARTDTQYF
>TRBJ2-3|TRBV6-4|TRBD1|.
TGTGCCAGCAGTGACGGGACAGGGGGCGATACGCAGTATTTT
CASSDGTGGDTQYF
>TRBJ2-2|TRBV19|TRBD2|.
TGTGCCAGTTCCCCGGGAGGGATCACCGGGGAGCTGTTTTTT
CASSPGGITGELFF
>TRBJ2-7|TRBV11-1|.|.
TGTGCCAGCAGGGAAGTCGGCACCCACGAGCAGTACTTC
CASREVGTHEQYF